This T cell receptor (beta chain) was retrieved from a study of CD8 T cells in ankylosing spondylitis. In germline, CDR1 is SEHNR, CDR2 FQNEAQ (reference sequence). Trimming cost V 4 bases and J 7 bases, with 10 bases left between them. This CDR3 has 12 residues. Study-wide points: Among TCR beta sequences, a motif of 7 to 9 highly homologous variants appeared characteristic of ankylosing spondylitis blood.

This clonotype has ten or more counts. The antigen remains undetermined. TCRdb analysed the 5' RACE reads with MiXCR anew, one entry per CDR3 protein. The sample holds some 220,000 distinct CDR3 sequences, 7% to 8% seen once. Material for sequencing was blood, either unsorted or a sorted T cell fraction (not recorded which). This rearrangement joins TRBV7-9 to TRBJ1-1; D not resolved. The TCR sequence derives from a male donor with ankylosing spondylitis. The CDR3 sequence is CASSSNRVEAFF. The DNA of the CDR3 is TGTGCCAGCAGCTCCAATCGCGTTGAAGCTTTCTTT.